This entry lists 9 T cell receptor beta chains sequenced from one sample in a study of blood T cells in healthy people across ages. Using a J-beta primer mix together with a sample-barcoded 5' primer, a second PCR was run for roughly 6 to 11 cycles. TCRdb used MiXCR to reprocess the 5' RACE reads, holding one entry per CDR3 protein. The sample has approximately 900,000 distinct CDR3 sequences, around 48% seen once. Sample: blood. All receptors come from a man younger than 40 in good health.

A single count supports this clonotype. CDR3 coding DNA: TGTGCCAGCAGCTTAGGAGGTGCGACCGGGGAGCTGTTTTTT. Its translation: CASSLGGATGELFF. The chain employs TRBV5-6 and TRBJ2-2; possibly TRBD2 for D (5 bases). The V end was cut by 2 bases, the J end by 5 bases, with 10 bases between. Germline CDR1 and CDR2: SGHDT and YYEEEE. The CDR3 consists of 14 residues.

The chain links TRBV6-2 or TRBV6-3 to TRBJ1-1; no definite D call. The CDR3 spans 16 residues. V lost 10 bases and J 6 bases, leaving 27 bases between the germline ends. CDR1 and CDR2 (germline): MNHEY, SVGEGT. The CDR3 protein is CATNLLGRTVGAEAFF. The CDR3 DNA is TGTGCCACCAACCTCCTTGGCAGAACGGTCGGCGCTGAAGCTTTCTTT.

In this sample, this clonotype turned up a few times. The CDR3 sequence is CASSPQTGTGSLYEQYF. Here the CDR3 DNA reads TGTGCCAGCAGTCCCCAGACCGGGACAGGGTCTCTCTACGAGCAGTACTTC. V is TRBV12-3 or TRBV12-4 and J is TRBJ2-7; the match to TRBD1 covers 9 bases. The CDR3 totals 17 residues. J lost 3 bases, V lost 5 bases, and 14 bases had no gene match.

This chain connects TRBV4-1 to TRBJ2-3; D not certain. Trimming removed 0 bases from V and 0 bases from J, with 13 bases in between. This CDR3 region has 17 residues. CDR1 is MGHRA, CDR2 YSYEKL, per germline. The CDR3 DNA reads TGCGCCAGCAGCCAAGATAATGTCGGTACTAGCACAGATACGCAGTATTTT. Protein product: CASSQDNVGTSTDTQYF.

The chain links TRBV7-2 to TRBJ2-1; TRBD1 might be the D (6 bases). Germline V CDR1 and CDR2: SGHTA, FQGNSA. V was trimmed by 1 base and J by 6 bases, leaving 13 bases between them. This CDR3 spans 15 amino acids. CDR3 DNA sequence: TGTGCCAGCAGCTTAGGGTTCGTGACAGGCAATGAGCAGTTCTTC. The encoded protein is CASSLGFVTGNEQFF.

The V gene is TRBV20-1, the J gene TRBJ2-4, with D possibly being TRBD1 (7 bases). The length of the CDR3 is 18 residues. The V gene lost 1 base and the J gene lost 0 bases, with 19 bases spanning the gap. CDR1 DFQATT and CDR2 SNEGSKA come from the germline V gene (reference sequence). The CDR3 here is CSARGSRGATLAKNIQYF. The DNA of the CDR3 is TGCAGTGCTAGAGGGTCCAGGGGGGCTACTTTAGCCAAAAACATTCAGTACTTC.

This chain links TRBV7-8 with TRBJ2-4; D might be TRBD1 (6 bases). The tail of the sequence fits TRBJ2-7 better, so the J call may be wrong. Germline CDR1 is SGHVS and CDR2 is FQNEAQ. The CDR3 runs to 16 residues. CDR3 in amino acids: CASSSHREMATYEQYF. The CDR3 region has the DNA TGTGCCAGCAGCTCTCACAGGGAAATGGCGACCTACGAGCAGTACTTC.

This clonotype was seen ten or more times. The chain recombines TRBV3-1 with TRBJ1-4, with a possible D match to TRBD1 (6 bases). The germline CDR1 and CDR2 sequences are LGHDT and YNNKEL (reference sequence). V shed 6 bases and J shed 8 bases, with 13 bases lying between them. The CDR3 has 13 residues. CDR3 residues: CASRTGTLEKLFF. CDR3 in DNA: TGTGCCAGCAGGACTGGGACATTGGAAAAACTGTTTTTT.

This clonotype was picked up a small number of times. The V and J genes are TRBV6-4 and TRBJ2-3; no reliable D call. The length of the CDR3 is 15 residues. Trimming removed 0 bases at V and 2 bases at J, with 9 bases between. Per the germline V gene, CDR1 is MRHNA and CDR2 is SNTAGT. For the CDR3, the DNA is TGTGCCAGCAGTGACTCGGGCATGGACACAGATACGCAGTATTTT. It codes for CASSDSGMDTDTQYF.